Listed below are T cell receptor beta chains from one sample, sequenced in a study of cytomegalovirus exposure and HLA in healthy donors. Produced via immunoSEQ multiplex PCR; TCRdb's table is partial and in-frame only. Of roughly 180,000 clones in the sample, about four fifths were seen once. The source material was PBMCs. These receptor sequences come from a woman aged 25 to 39 in good health and CMV-seropositive. The conserved cysteine and the conserved F or W are not part of the CDR3 here.

v_call cdr3_aa
TRBV27 ASTLYNEQF
TRBV9 ASSVVDRGNTEAF
TRBV7-9 ASSPVNLGVGYT
TRBV2 ASRGVGSGNTIY
TRBV10-3 AISESWGAGVGDTQY
TRBV11-3 ASSLRRGGNNEQF
TRBV28 ASSPHFGYT
TRBV29-1 SARGDYGYT
TRBV2 ASSGTTWEGYT
TRBV7-9 ASSSQVRSDPDTQY
TRBV29-1 SVGQVYEQY
TRBV10-3 AISELSLEQF
TRBV6-1 ASRTSGGTDTQY
TRBV9 ASSVDVAYEQY
TRBV10-1 ASSDLRQGRNEQF
TRBV5-4 ASSLDRNTEAF
TRBV18 ASSQQGRGTEAF
TRBV9 ASSVAGWETQY
TRBV4-1 ASSHGRGRVTANTGELF
TRBV19 ASSTWGGGKGEAF
TRBV14 ASSQTTSGGTDTQY
TRBV9 ASSVAGQAYNEQF
TRBV28 ASSSPRSNSPLH
TRBV19 ASRTGTGGEKLF
TRBV5-1 ASSKQGRMMNTEAF
TRBV5-4 ASSTDGQGFGYT
TRBV6-1 ASSEVPGGTEAF
TRBV6-6 ASRDRWTALEQY
TRBV11-1 ASSFRGEKLF
TRBV5-1 ASRQGTRASYNEQF
TRBV13 ASSLLAQETQY
TRBV7-8 ASSFSADWGLISYNEQF
TRBV5-1 ASSTRDPGISRTSGRVYNEQF
TRBV5-1 ASRGTSGFNKQF
TRBV28 ASNSLRVQY
TRBV5-4 ASSLPDSNTQY
TRBV5-1 ASSLAGGTAYGYT
TRBV2 ASSRESANSPLH
TRBV6-4 ASSDGGKLF
TRBV6-6 ASSYLDRDDQPQH
TRBV4-3 ASSSHRYRENEQF
TRBV9 ASSVSGTRETQY
TRBV5-1 ASSPASLGGYGYT
TRBV18 ASSPQGETQY
TRBV7-9 ASTRQGFFEKLF
TRBV27 ASSSPYNGQF
TRBV19 ASRLAGGSEQY
TRBV28 ASSFDGRAYEQY
TRBV23-1 ASSQSLAGSTDTQY
TRBV5-1 ASSSSGGTSAGPGGTQY
TRBV5-1 ASSSGASSNEQF
TRBV6-5 ASSSPWQGQETQY
TRBV9 ASSVTGTGFETQY
TRBV20-1 SASPLYEQY
TRBV4-2 ASSQVRGGEQF
TRBV2 ASSEGRKY
TRBV4-2 ASSQDLGDADRGWGYT
TRBV18 ASSPRPGAGWIEKLF
TRBV13 ASSPGFATNEKLF
TRBV6-5 AIRDRGLGELF